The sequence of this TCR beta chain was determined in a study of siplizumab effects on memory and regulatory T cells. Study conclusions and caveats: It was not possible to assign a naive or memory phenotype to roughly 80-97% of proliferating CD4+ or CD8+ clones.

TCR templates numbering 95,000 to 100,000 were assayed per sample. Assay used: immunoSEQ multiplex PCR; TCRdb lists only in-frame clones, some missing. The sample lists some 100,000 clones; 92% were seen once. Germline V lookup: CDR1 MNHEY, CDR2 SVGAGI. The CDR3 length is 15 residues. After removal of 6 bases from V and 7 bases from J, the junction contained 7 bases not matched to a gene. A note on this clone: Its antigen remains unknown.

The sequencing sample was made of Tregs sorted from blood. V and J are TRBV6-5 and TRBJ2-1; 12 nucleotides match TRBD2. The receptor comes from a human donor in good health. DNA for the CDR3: TGTGCCAGCAGAGCCGGGACTAGCGGGTCGAATGAGCAGTTCTTC. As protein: CASRAGTSGSNEQFF.